This record covers a single T cell receptor beta chain. Only in-frame clones appear in the TCRdb table, and some are missing; sequencing was by immunoSEQ multiplex PCR. Of 490,000 or so clones in the sample, approximately 90% are singletons; the top ten hold approximately 1.8%. This sample was included in a study of blood T cell repertoires in COVID-19. CDR3 length: 15 residues. Trimming removed 0 bases at V and 7 bases at J, with 13 bases between. Germline assignment: CDR1 SEHNR and CDR2 FQNEAQ (reference sequence). The TCR sequence derives from a woman aged 40 to 50 who had recovered from COVID-19. Sequencing was performed on PBMCs or T cells enriched from blood (not recorded which). The V and J genes are TRBV7-9 and TRBJ2-1; D unclear. CDR3 loop: CASSLAMVAGNEQFF. The CDR3 DNA sequence: TGTGCCAGCAGCTTAGCGATGGTAGCTGGGAATGAGCAGTTCTTC.